This T cell receptor (beta chain) comes out of a study of T cell repertoires in cytomegalovirus infection (dated by TCRdb to about 2019). In the study overall: Because public TCR beta signatures pointed to carriage of CMV infection together with the matching HLA type, the HLA type of each donor mattered for the analysis. Study-level results and caveats: In the ex vivo response, HLA-C-restricted CMV-specific TCR beta clonotypes were dominant, and in two of eight donors the single most frequent clonotype came from this HLA-C-restricted group. Carriers of CMV infection plus the relevant HLA type were discriminated by the cumulative frequency of public TCR beta family members in the study cohort and in an independent roughly 340-donor cohort.

Sequences DFQATT (CDR1) and SNEGSKA (CDR2) are obtained from the germline V gene (reference sequence). A distance of 11 bases separates the germline ends of V and J, which lose 2 bases and 4 bases respectively. Including the terminal cysteine and phenylalanine, the CDR3 comprises 13 residues. The entry retains the CDR3 DNA only, 39 bases that are in frame from base 1. This clonotype was observed many times. It lacks a known antigen. Base qualities are not recorded, but no much larger clone differs from it by a single base. This sample was sequenced with an Illumina HiSeq 1500. TCRdb's own reprocessing of the public reads used fastp at Q25 and MiXCR and kept productive beta chains. Each CDR3 protein gets just one entry, which takes the most common genes and DNA from the rows behind it. Counted in this sample were fewer than 550,000 distinct CDR3 sequences; 11% of them appeared once. The ten largest clones represent around 9.6% of the sample.

The source material was PBMCs. The chain employs TRBV20-1 and TRBJ1-1; D gene: possibly TRBD1, on 5 matching bases. The TCR was taken from a human donor in good health (CMV status not recorded). Some clones in this sample may be carry-over from other donors' samples. The nucleotide sequence is given as TGCAGTGCTAGAAATGGGGGGTTCACTGAAGCTTTCTTT. It specifies CSARNGGFTEAFF.